In its sample, the clone carrying this T cell receptor beta chain was seen many times. What it binds is not known. PBMCs, at least 7 million per sample, were isolated. The data derive from a study of blood T cells in healthy people across ages. Study-wide findings and caveats: Significant beta diversity loss was already apparent by age approximately 40, declining roughly linearly.

A second about 7 to 11 cycle PCR used barcoded and J-beta primers. Each cDNA molecule received a tag from a template-switch adaptor that had 12 random nucleotides. TCRdb reprocessed the 5' RACE reads via MiXCR and lists one record per CDR3 protein. The sample has 450,000 to 700,000 distinct CDR3 sequences, 25% to 30% seen once. Germline values: CDR1 SGHRS, CDR2 YFSETQ. CDR3 size: 14 residues. The V end was cut by 5 bases, the J end by 3 bases, with 12 bases between. Sequencing was carried out using blood. The receptor was derived from a woman between 65 and 79 years old in good health. The chain couples TRBV5-1 to TRBJ2-4; the D is unclear. This chain's CDR3 is CASRVGPNKNIQYF. DNA for the CDR3: TGCGCCAGCAGAGTAGGACCTAACAAAAACATTCAGTACTTC.